One sample yielded the 10 T cell receptor beta chains listed below, sequenced in a study of identical twins. TCRdb re-called the 5' RACE reads with MiXCR, one entry per CDR3 protein. The table lists approximately 700,000 distinct CDR3 sequences, roughly 6.2% of them singletons. Input material: naive T cells sorted from blood. These receptor sequences come from a man aged 18 to 29 in good health.

This clonotype was found many times. The chain carries TRBV20-1 and TRBJ2-3; 10 bases agree with TRBD2. Germline CDR1 DFQATT, CDR2 SNEGSKA (reference sequence). This CDR3 spans 12 amino acids. Trimming cost V 5 bases and J 4 bases; bases outside gene matches: 0. CDR3 amino acids: CSAGTSADTQYF. The CDR3, as DNA: TGCAGTGCTGGGACTAGCGCAGATACGCAGTATTTT.

This clonotype was seen at least ten times. The V call is TRBV12-3 or TRBV12-4, the J call TRBJ1-1; unclear D gene. The V gene lost 7 bases and the J gene lost 4 bases, with 19 bases spanning the gap. CDR3 length: 15 amino acids. CDR3: CASTLSSRGATEAFF. The CDR3 coding sequence is TGTGCCAGCACTCTCAGCTCCCGGGGAGCCACTGAAGCTTTCTTT.

In its sample, this clonotype was seen a few times. The J gene is TRBJ2-1, the V gene TRBV12-5, with TRBD2 matching over 9 bases. CDR1 and CDR2 (germline): LGHNT, FRNRAP. The V and J ends lost 3 bases and 6 bases, in that order; junction bases with no gene match: 9. The CDR3 contains 16 residues. The CDR3 DNA is TGTGCTAGTGGTTTTACCGGGACTAGCACAGTCAATGAGCAGTTCTTC. Translated: CASGFTGTSTVNEQFF.

This clonotype has more than one count but fewer than ten. V and J are TRBV9 and TRBJ2-1; the D gene is possibly TRBD2 (7 bases). V was pared by 0 bases and J by 10 bases, with 11 bases between. The CDR3 contains 13 residues. The germline V gene has CDR1 SGDLS and CDR2 YYNGEE. This CDR3 is CASSVEGGGEQFF. The DNA for the CDR3 is TGTGCCAGCAGCGTAGAAGGGGGGGGGGAGCAGTTCTTC. The whole variable domain, filled in from reference TRBV9 and TRBJ2-1, reads DSGVTQTPKHLITATGQRVTLRCSPRSGDLSVYWYQQSLDQGLQFLIQYYNGEERAKGNILERFSAQQFPDLHSELNLSSLELGDSALYFCASSVEGGGEQFFGPGTRLTVL.

This clonotype has only a few counts. The chain couples TRBV5-1 to TRBJ2-7; tentatively, D is TRBD1 (6 bases). Trimming took 2 bases from V and 3 from J, leaving 12 bases between them. Germline V gene sequence: CDR1 SGHRS, CDR2 YFSETQ. The length of the CDR3 is 14 residues. CDR3 in amino acids: CASSFKTDSYEQYF. DNA of the CDR3: TGCGCCAGCAGCTTTAAAACGGACAGCTACGAGCAGTACTTC.

Only a few counts were recorded for this clonotype. The V and J genes are TRBV15 and TRBJ2-7; D possibly corresponds to TRBD2 (6 bases). The CDR3 has 14 amino acids. The V gene lost 4 bases and the J gene lost 6 bases, with 16 bases spanning the gap. Germline CDR1 and CDR2: LNHNV and YYDKDF (reference sequence). This chain's CDR3 is CATSKGREVPEQYF. The CDR3, as DNA: TGTGCCACCAGCAAGGGCAGGGAGGTTCCCGAGCAGTACTTC.

This clonotype appeared a few times. The chain has TRBV20-1 and TRBJ2-1; 9 bases match TRBD2. Trimming removed 5 bases from V and 3 bases from J; junction bases left unmatched: 8. The CDR3 has 15 residues. Per germline, CDR1 DFQATT and CDR2 SNEGSKA (reference sequence). In nucleotides, the CDR3 is TGCAGTGCTCGGGGGCTAGCGGGATTCTACAATGAGCAGTTCTTC. Translating it yields CSARGLAGFYNEQFF.

This clonotype has just a few counts. The rearrangement uses TRBV11-2 and TRBJ2-2; D remains ambiguous. The CDR3 sequence is 15 residues long. In germline, CDR1 is SGHAT, CDR2 FQNNGV. V shed 4 bases and J shed 3 bases, with 12 bases lying between them. In nucleotides, the CDR3 is TGTGCCAGCAGCTCCGACACCGTTTACACCGGGGAGCTGTTTTTT. Translated, it gives CASSSDTVYTGELFF.

This chain links TRBV12-3 or TRBV12-4 with TRBJ2-7; D uncertain. The ends were cut back, 10 bases at V and 3 bases at J, with 10 bases in the middle. The CDR3 is 11 residues long. In DNA form, the CDR3 reads TGTGCCACGGGCAAAAACTACGAGCAGTACTTC. This codes for CATGKNYEQYF.

This clonotype was found many times. One end of the junction does not line up with germline, which may come from a read error. This chain joins TRBV12-3 or TRBV12-4 and TRBJ2-1, with TRBD1 as a possible D gene (5 bases). CDR3 length: 13 residues. CDR3 bases: TGTGCCAGCAGTTTAGCTGGGGCGGCTAGTAGTATCTTC. This translates into CASSLAGAASSIF.